These 3 T cell receptor beta chains came from one sample sequenced in a study of T cell responses to AZD1222 COVID-19 vaccine. Assay: immunoSEQ multiplex PCR; the TCRdb copy retains only in-frame clones and omits some. The sample comprises about 120,000 clones, 92% of which are singletons, and about 14% rests with the top ten. This specimen was peripheral blood, taken on day 0 of AZD1222 vaccination. These receptors all come from an adult in good health.

V is TRBV4-1 and J is TRBJ1-4; 7 bases line up with TRBD1. The CDR3 is made up of 15 amino acids. CDR1 is MGHRA, CDR2 YSYEKL, per germline. J lost 4 bases, V lost 2 bases, and 4 bases had no gene match. CDR3 region: CASSQLQGINEKLFF. CDR3 coding DNA: TGCGCCAGCAGCCAATTACAGGGGATTAATGAAAAACTGTTTTTT.

The chain couples TRBV7-2 to TRBJ2-7; the D is unclear. The V gene lost 4 bases and the J gene lost 0 bases, with 10 bases spanning the gap. Germline loops: CDR1 SGHTA, CDR2 FQGNSA. The CDR3 has 14 amino acids. CDR3 sequence: CASSYRALSYEQYF. CDR3 DNA: TGTGCCAGCAGCTACCGGGCACTCTCCTACGAGCAGTACTTC.

The V call is TRBV5-1, the J call TRBJ2-2; perhaps TRBD1 as D (6 bases). Germline V gives CDR1 SGHRS, CDR2 YFSETQ. V dropped 4 bases and J dropped 2 bases, with 12 bases sitting between them. The CDR3 extends over 15 amino acids. The CDR3 region is CASSRGQINTGELFF. The CDR3 region has the DNA TGCGCCAGCAGCCGAGGACAGATAAACACCGGGGAGCTGTTTTTT.